The source of this T cell receptor beta chain is a study of cytomegalovirus exposure and HLA in healthy donors. A remark on this clone: What it binds is not known.

13 Jbeta primers and 60 Vbeta primers were used for the PCR. This table comes from immunoSEQ multiplex PCR, and its TCRdb copy is limited to in-frame clones, with some not included. Found here are 100,000 or so clones, 75% to 80% of them singletons; the top ten hold roughly 12%. The V gene lost 3 bases and the J gene lost 2 bases, with 13 bases spanning the gap. This CDR3 has 15 residues. Germline V gene sequence: CDR1 KGHSH, CDR2 LQKENI. Study-level points and caveats: Roughly uniform depth of sequencing across donors was assumed in presence/absence analyses. In an earlier analysis, about 87% or about 30%: the productive usage of most TCR beta V segments.

The sample consisted of PBMCs. The rearrangement joins TRBV18 to TRBJ1-2; possibly TRBD1 for D (6 bases). The receptor's source is a woman aged 40 to 50 in good health and CMV-seropositive. CDR3 residues: CASSPRQDNNYGYTF. CDR3 bases: TGTGCCAGCTCACCGAGACAGGACAACAACTATGGCTACACCTTC.